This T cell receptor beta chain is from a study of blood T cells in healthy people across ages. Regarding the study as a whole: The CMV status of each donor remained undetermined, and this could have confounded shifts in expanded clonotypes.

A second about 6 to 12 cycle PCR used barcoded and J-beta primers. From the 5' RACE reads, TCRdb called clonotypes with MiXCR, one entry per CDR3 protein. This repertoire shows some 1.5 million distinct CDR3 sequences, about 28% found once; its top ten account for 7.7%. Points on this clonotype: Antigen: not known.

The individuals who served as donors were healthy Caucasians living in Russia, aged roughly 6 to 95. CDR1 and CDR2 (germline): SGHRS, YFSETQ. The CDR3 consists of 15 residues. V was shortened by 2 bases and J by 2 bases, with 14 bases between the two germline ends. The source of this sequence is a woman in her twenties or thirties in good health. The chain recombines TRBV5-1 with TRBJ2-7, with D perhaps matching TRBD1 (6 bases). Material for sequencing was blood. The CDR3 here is CASSLESRGAYEQYF. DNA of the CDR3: TGCGCCAGCAGCTTAGAGAGCAGGGGAGCCTACGAGCAGTACTTC.